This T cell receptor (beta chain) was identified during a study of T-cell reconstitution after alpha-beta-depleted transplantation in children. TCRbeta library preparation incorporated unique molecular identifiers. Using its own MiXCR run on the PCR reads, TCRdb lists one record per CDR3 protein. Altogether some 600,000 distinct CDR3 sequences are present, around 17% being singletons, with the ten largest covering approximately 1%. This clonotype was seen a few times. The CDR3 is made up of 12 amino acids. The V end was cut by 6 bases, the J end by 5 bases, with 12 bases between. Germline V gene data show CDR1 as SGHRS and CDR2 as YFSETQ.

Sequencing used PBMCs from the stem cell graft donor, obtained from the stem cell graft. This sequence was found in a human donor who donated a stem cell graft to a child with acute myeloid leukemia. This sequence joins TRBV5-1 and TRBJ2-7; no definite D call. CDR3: CASNSLQDEQYF. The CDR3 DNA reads TGCGCCAGCAACAGCCTACAAGACGAGCAGTACTTC.